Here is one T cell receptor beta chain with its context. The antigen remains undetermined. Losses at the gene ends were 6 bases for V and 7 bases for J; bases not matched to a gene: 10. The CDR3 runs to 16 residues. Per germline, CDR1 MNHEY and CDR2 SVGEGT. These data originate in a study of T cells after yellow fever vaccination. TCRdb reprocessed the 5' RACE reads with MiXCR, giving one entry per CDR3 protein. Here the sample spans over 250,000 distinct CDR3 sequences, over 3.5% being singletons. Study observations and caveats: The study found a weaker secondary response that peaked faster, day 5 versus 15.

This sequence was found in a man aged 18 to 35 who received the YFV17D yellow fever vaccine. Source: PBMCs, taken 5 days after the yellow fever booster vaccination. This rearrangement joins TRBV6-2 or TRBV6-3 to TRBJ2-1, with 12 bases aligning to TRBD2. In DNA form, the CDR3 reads TGTGCCAGCAGACCCTCGACTAGCGGGGGACTTAATGAGCAGTTCTTC. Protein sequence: CASRPSTSGGLNEQFF.